Listed below are T cell receptor beta chains from one sample, sequenced in a study of blood T cell repertoires in COVID-19. Measured with immunoSEQ multiplex PCR; TCRdb has only the in-frame clones, and not every one. Seen here are about 210,000 clones, 88% observed once, and the top ten hold 2.5%. Sequenced: PBMCs or T cells enriched from blood (not recorded which). The receptors originated from a woman in her forties with acute COVID-19. Each CDR3 is given with its conserved first and last residue. Fields, in order: V gene, D gene, J gene, CDR3 protein. The D gene is left open where the match is weak.

v_gene: TRBV18
d_gene: .
j_gene: TRBJ1-5
CDR3aa: CASSRNRDSNQPQHF

v_gene: TRBV5-5
d_gene: TRBD1
j_gene: TRBJ2-5
CDR3aa: CASSWTGGAETQYF

v_gene: TRBV11-3
d_gene: TRBD2
j_gene: TRBJ2-1
CDR3aa: CASSPSGYPYEQFF

v_gene: TRBV5-4
d_gene: .
j_gene: TRBJ2-1
CDR3aa: CASSDPRPGRGNEQFF

v_gene: TRBV11-2
d_gene: TRBD2
j_gene: TRBJ2-5
CDR3aa: CASSLEGSGRPGETQYF

v_gene: TRBV20-1
d_gene: .
j_gene: TRBJ1-2
CDR3aa: CSARTAYGYTF

v_gene: TRBV29-1
d_gene: .
j_gene: TRBJ1-4
CDR3aa: CSVARLGGEKLFF

v_gene: TRBV6-6
d_gene: TRBD1
j_gene: TRBJ1-3
CDR3aa: CASSYRPGQSPQNLPTIRNTIYF

v_gene: TRBV27
d_gene: TRBD2
j_gene: TRBJ2-2
CDR3aa: CASSLRTSGFGPFRELFF

v_gene: TRBV19
d_gene: .
j_gene: TRBJ1-6
CDR3aa: CASSIGGNDSPLHF

v_gene: TRBV28
d_gene: .
j_gene: TRBJ2-5
CDR3aa: CASNPGLAKETQYF

v_gene: TRBV5-1
d_gene: .
j_gene: TRBJ1-1
CDR3aa: CASSEPNSLEAFF

v_gene: TRBV19
d_gene: TRBD2
j_gene: TRBJ2-5
CDR3aa: CASSGFSGVIQETQYF

v_gene: TRBV9
d_gene: .
j_gene: TRBJ1-1
CDR3aa: CASSPAGGNEAFF